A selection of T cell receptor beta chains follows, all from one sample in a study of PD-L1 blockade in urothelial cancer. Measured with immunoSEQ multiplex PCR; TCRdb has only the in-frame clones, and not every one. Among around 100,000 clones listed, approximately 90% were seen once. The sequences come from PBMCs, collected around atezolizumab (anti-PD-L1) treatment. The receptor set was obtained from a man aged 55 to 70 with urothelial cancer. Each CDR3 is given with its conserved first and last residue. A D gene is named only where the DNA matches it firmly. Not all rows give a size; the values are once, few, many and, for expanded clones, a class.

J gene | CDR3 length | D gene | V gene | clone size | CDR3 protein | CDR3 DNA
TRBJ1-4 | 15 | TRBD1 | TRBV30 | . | CAWGRGQGTNEKLFF | TGTGCCTGGGGCCGGGGACAGGGAACTAATGAAAAACTGTTTTTT
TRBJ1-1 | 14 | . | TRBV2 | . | CASSERVLSTEAFF | TGTGCCAGCAGTGAGAGGGTATTAAGCACTGAAGCTTTCTTT
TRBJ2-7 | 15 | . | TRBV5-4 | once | CASSLVGQGNYEQYF | TGTGCCAGCAGCTTGGTAGGTCAGGGCAACTACGAGCAGTACTTC
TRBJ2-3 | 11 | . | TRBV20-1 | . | CSAPRSDTQYF | TGCAGTGCACCTAGATCAGATACGCAGTATTTT
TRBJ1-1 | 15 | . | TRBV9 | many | CASSPRTVPSAEAFF | TGTGCCAGCAGCCCACGGACAGTCCCGAGCGCTGAAGCTTTCTTT
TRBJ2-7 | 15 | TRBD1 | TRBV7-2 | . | CASSLHGTGTYEQYF | TGTGCCAGCAGCTTACACGGGACAGGGACCTACGAGCAGTACTTC
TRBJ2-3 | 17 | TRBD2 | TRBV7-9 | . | CASNRQAGDLVTDTQYF | TGTGCCAGCAATCGTCAAGCGGGGGATTTAGTCACAGATACGCAGTATTTT
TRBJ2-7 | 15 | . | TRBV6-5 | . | CASSRGGAVTYEQYF | TGTGCCAGCAGCCGAGGGGGGGCAGTCACCTACGAGCAGTACTTC
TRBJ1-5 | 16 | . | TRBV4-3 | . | CASSQEWPPSNQPQHF | TGCGCCAGCAGCCAAGAATGGCCTCCTAGCAATCAGCCCCAGCATTTT
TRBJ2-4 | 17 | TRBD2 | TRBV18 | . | CASSETSGGLAKNIQYF | TGTGCCAGCTCAGAGACTAGCGGGGGCTTAGCCAAAAACATTCAGTACTTC
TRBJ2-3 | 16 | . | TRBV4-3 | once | CASSQDIRAGADTQYF | TGCGCCAGCAGCCAAGATATCCGGGCAGGGGCAGATACGCAGTATTTT
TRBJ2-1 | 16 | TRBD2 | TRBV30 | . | CAWSGPSGLSYNEQFF | TGTGCCTGGAGTGGGCCTAGCGGGCTTTCCTACAATGAGCAGTTCTTC
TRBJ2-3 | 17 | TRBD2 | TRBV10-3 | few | CAISESVASGSTDTQYF | TGTGCCATCAGTGAGTCGGTGGCTAGCGGCAGCACAGATACGCAGTATTTT
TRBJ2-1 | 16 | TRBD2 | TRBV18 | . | CASSPGRLAGSNEQFF | TGTGCCAGCTCACCCGGCAGACTAGCGGGCTCTAATGAGCAGTTCTTC
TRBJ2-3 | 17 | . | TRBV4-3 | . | CASSQGVASNIPDTQYF | TGCGCCAGCAGCCAAGGGGTGGCTAGTAACATTCCAGATACGCAGTATTTT
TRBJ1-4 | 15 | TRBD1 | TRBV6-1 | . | CASSGWTGHNEKLFF | TGTGCCAGCAGTGGGTGGACAGGGCATAATGAAAAACTGTTTTTT
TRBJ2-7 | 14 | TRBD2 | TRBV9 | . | CASSVRAGVHEQYF | TGTGCCAGCAGCGTACGAGCGGGAGTTCACGAGCAGTACTTC
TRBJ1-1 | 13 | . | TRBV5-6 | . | CASSTRRATEAFF | TGTGCCAGCAGCACCCGCAGGGCCACTGAAGCTTTCTTT
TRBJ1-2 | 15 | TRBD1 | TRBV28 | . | CASSRPRTGAPGYTF | TGTGCCAGCAGCCGCCCAAGGACAGGGGCCCCTGGCTACACCTTC
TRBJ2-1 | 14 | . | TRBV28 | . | CASSLSGGNNEQFF | TGTGCCAGCAGTTTATCTGGGGGCAACAATGAGCAGTTCTTC
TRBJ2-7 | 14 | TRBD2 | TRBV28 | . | CASSLLAGGYEQYF | TGTGCCAGCAGTTTACTAGCGGGAGGGTACGAGCAGTACTTC
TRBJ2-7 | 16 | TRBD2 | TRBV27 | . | CASSLDTSGATYEQYF | TGTGCCAGCAGTTTGGATACTAGCGGGGCTACCTACGAGCAGTACTTC
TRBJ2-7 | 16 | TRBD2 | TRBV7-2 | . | CASSLVSGSKTYEQYF | TGTGCCAGCAGCTTAGTTAGCGGGAGTAAGACCTACGAGCAGTACTTC
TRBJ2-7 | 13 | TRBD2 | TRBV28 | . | CASSLTSFGEQYF | TGTGCCAGCAGTTTGACTAGCTTTGGCGAGCAGTACTTC
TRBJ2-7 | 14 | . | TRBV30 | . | CAWSVWRGHYEQYF | TGTGCCTGGAGTGTTTGGAGGGGGCACTACGAGCAGTACTTC
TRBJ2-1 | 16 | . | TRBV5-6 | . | CASSFTTGTAYNEQFF | TGTGCCAGCAGCTTCACTACAGGAACTGCCTACAATGAGCAGTTCTTC
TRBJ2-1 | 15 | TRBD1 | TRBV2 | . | CASSTDRGNYNEQFF | TGTGCCAGCAGTACGGACAGGGGGAATTACAATGAGCAGTTCTTC
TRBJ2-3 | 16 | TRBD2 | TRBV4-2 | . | CASSRLAGAEGDTQYF | TGTGCCAGCAGCCGGTTAGCGGGAGCGGAAGGAGATACGCAGTATTTT
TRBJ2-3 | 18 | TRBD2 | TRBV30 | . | CAWRNGLAGTSSTDTQYF | TGTGCCTGGAGGAACGGGCTAGCGGGGACTTCTAGCACAGATACGCAGTATTTT
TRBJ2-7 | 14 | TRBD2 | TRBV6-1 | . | CASSPGTKDYEQYF | TGTGCCAGCAGCCCCGGGACTAAAGACTACGAGCAGTACTTC
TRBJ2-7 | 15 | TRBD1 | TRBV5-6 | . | CASSPGQGAYYEQYF | TGTGCCAGCAGCCCGGGGCAGGGGGCCTACTACGAGCAGTACTTC
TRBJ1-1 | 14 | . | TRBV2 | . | CASSRASRNTEAFF | TGTGCCAGCAGCAGAGCATCTAGGAACACTGAAGCTTTCTTT
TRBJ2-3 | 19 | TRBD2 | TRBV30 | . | CAWSGGVWTSGGSTDTQYF | TGTGCCTGGAGTGGCGGGGTTTGGACTAGCGGGGGAAGCACAGATACGCAGTATTTT
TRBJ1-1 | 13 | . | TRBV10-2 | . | CASSGDTNTEAFF | TGCGCCAGCAGTGGGGACACAAACACTGAAGCTTTCTTT
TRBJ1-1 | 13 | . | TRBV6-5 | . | CASSLLRNTEAFF | TGTGCCAGCAGTCTCCTGAGGAACACTGAAGCTTTCTTT
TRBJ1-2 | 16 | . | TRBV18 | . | CASSPAGAAIYYGYTF | TGTGCCAGCTCACCTGCGGGGGCGGCGATCTACTATGGCTACACCTTC
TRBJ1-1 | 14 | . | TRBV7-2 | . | CASSLAEHSTEAFF | TGTGCCAGCAGCTTAGCGGAGCACTCGACTGAAGCTTTCTTT
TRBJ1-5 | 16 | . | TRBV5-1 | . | CASSLEVGPEIQPQHF | TGCGCCAGCAGCTTGGAAGTGGGCCCCGAAATCCAGCCCCAGCATTTT
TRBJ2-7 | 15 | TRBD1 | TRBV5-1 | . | CASSLPGTGVAEQYF | TGCGCCAGCAGCTTGCCCGGGACAGGGGTGGCCGAGCAGTACTTC
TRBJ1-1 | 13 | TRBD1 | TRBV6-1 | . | CASSRDSYTEAFF | TGTGCCAGCAGCAGGGACAGCTACACTGAAGCTTTCTTT
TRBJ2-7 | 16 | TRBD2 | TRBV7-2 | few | CASSRGLAGGPAEQYF | TGTGCCAGCAGCCGGGGACTAGCGGGGGGGCCGGCCGAGCAGTACTTC
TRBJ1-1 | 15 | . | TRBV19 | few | CASSMLGTLNTEAFF | TGTGCCAGTAGTATGTTGGGGACTCTGAACACTGAAGCTTTCTTT
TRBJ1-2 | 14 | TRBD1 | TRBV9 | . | CASSLGQGNYGYTF | TGTGCCAGCAGCTTGGGACAGGGGAACTATGGCTACACCTTC
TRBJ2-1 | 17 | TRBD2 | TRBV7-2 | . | CASTTFSGRGSYNEQFF | TGTGCCAGCACCACCTTTAGCGGGAGAGGATCCTACAATGAGCAGTTCTTC
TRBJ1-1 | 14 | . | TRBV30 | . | CAWSVVPGNTEAFF | TGTGCCTGGAGTGTCGTCCCGGGGAACACTGAAGCTTTCTTT
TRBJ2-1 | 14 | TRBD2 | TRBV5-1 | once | CASSGGGAGNEQFF | TGCGCCAGCAGCGGCGGGGGGGCGGGCAATGAGCAGTTCTTC
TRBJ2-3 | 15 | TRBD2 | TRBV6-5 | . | CASRGLAGNSDTQYF | TGTGCCAGCAGGGGGCTAGCGGGGAACTCAGATACGCAGTATTTT
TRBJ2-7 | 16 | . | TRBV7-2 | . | CASSLTSRDRPYEQYF | TGTGCCAGCAGCTTAACTTCGCGGGACAGACCCTACGAGCAGTACTTC
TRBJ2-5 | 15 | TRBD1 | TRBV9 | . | CASSVGQGGGETQYF | TGTGCCAGCAGCGTAGGACAGGGGGGAGGGGAGACCCAGTACTTC
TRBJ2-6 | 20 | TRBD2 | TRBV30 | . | CAWSTLPAGGLSSGANVLTF | TGTGCCTGGAGCACCCTCCCAGCGGGAGGCCTTAGCTCTGGGGCCAACGTCCTGACTTTC
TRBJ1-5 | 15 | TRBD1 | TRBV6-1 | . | CASSRDRPTNQPQHF | TGTGCCAGCAGTAGGGACAGGCCAACAAATCAGCCCCAGCATTTT